These 10 T cell receptor beta chains share one sample of origin, sequenced in a study of neurological immune-mediated disorders (dated by TCRdb to about 2019). Receptors were amplified or captured by 5' RACE. The sample was run on an Illumina HiSeq 2500. The public reads were quality trimmed at Q25 with fastp and then assembled into clones with MiXCR by TCRdb, keeping productive beta chains. Records with the same CDR3 protein are collapsed into one entry carrying the most frequent genes and DNA. The sample data list roughly 22,000 distinct CDR3 sequences, and 5.5% to 8% of these were observed just once. Roughly 40% of the sample rests with the top ten. The sequenced sample consisted of CD8+ T cells from blood. The receptor set was obtained from a man aged 18 to 29 in good health.

This clonotype was seen at least ten times. DNA for the CDR3: TGCGCCAGCAGCCAAACTAGCGGGGGCCCCTACGAGCAGTACTTC. Translated: CASSQTSGGPYEQYF. V is TRBV4-3 and J is TRBJ2-7; 11 bases are a match to TRBD2. The CDR3 loop spans 15 amino acids. The J segment lost 2 bases and the V segment lost 2 bases, leaving 2 bases of the junction unmatched. CDR1 is LGHNA and CDR2 is YSLEER in the germline V gene.

This clonotype was seen ten or more times. V is TRBV7-3 and J is TRBJ2-7, with 8 bases identical to TRBD2. Germline V gene data show CDR1 as SGHTA and CDR2 as FQGTGA. The CDR3 is made up of 14 amino acids. The V and J ends lost 2 bases and 0 bases, in that order; junction bases with no gene match: 0. The CDR3 spells CASSLAGGSYEQYF. The CDR3 region has the DNA TGTGCCAGCAGCTTAGCGGGGGGCTCCTACGAGCAGTACTTC. Full variable domain (rest looked up from reference TRBV7-3 and TRBJ2-7): GAGVSQTPSNKVTEKGKYVELRCDPISGHTALYWYRQSLGQGPEFLIYFQGTGAADDSGLPNDRFFAVRPEGSVSTLKIQRTERGDSAVYLCASSLAGGSYEQYFGPGTRLTVT.

This clonotype was counted at least ten times. The V gene is TRBV27, the J gene TRBJ2-1; TRBD1 aligns across 11 bases. This CDR3 region has 15 residues. Germline CDR1 and CDR2: MNHEY and SMNVEV (reference sequence). The junction had 9 bases not matched to a gene; V was cut back by 10 bases and J by 4 bases. In DNA, the CDR3 is TGTGCCACCCGGGACAGGGGGACCCCTTACAATGAGCAGTTCTTC. Its protein product is CATRDRGTPYNEQFF.

In this sample, this clonotype turned up many times. This chain joins TRBV20-1 and TRBJ2-3, with 14 bases that match TRBD2. Germline lookup yields CDR1 DFQATT and CDR2 SNEGSKA (reference sequence). CDR3 length: 19 residues. Unmatched junction bases numbered 11, after V lost 1 base and J lost 2 bases. The CDR3 DNA sequence: TGCAGTGCTAGAGGGAACCCCCGGACTAGCGGGGGGACCACAGATACGCAGTATTTT. Translating gives CSARGNPRTSGGTTDTQYF.

There are many counts of this clonotype. The chain combines TRBV15 with TRBJ2-7; D is ambiguous. The V gene lost 0 bases and the J gene lost 5 bases, with 26 bases spanning the gap. CDR1 LNHNV and CDR2 YYDKDF come from the germline V gene (reference sequence). CDR3 size: 19 residues. The CDR3 sequence is CATSRDHSPSAVNPDEQYF. CDR3 sequence (DNA): TGTGCCACCAGCAGAGATCATTCCCCCAGCGCGGTCAATCCTGACGAGCAGTACTTC.

This clonotype was found many times. The rearrangement joins TRBV19 to TRBJ1-4, with D unclear. Germline lookup yields CDR1 LNHDA and CDR2 SQIVND (reference sequence). V was shortened by 7 bases and J by 8 bases, with 20 bases between the two germline ends. This CDR3 has 15 amino acids. The CDR3 nucleotides read TGTGCCAGTACCTCGGTCAGTACCGAAGAAGAAAAACTGTTTTTT. Translating gives CASTSVSTEEEKLFF.

At least ten counts were recorded for this clonotype. The chain combines TRBV14 with TRBJ2-7; tentatively, D is TRBD2 (6 bases). The CDR3 length is 14 residues. CDR1 and CDR2 (germline): SGHDN, FVKESK. Trimming cost V 0 bases and J 2 bases, with 8 bases left between them. DNA for the CDR3: TGTGCCAGCAGCCAAGATGGGGGGACCTACGAGCAGTACTTC. Translated, it gives CASSQDGGTYEQYF.

In this sample, this clonotype turned up many times. The J gene is TRBJ1-1, the V gene TRBV30; D ambiguous. Trimming took 0 bases from V and 1 from J, leaving 6 bases between them. The CDR3 is 13 amino acids. Germline V CDR1 and CDR2: GTSNPN, SVGIG (reference sequence). The CDR3 DNA reads TGTGCCTGGAGTGTACATGGGAACACTGAAGCTTTCTTT. It translates to CAWSVHGNTEAFF. Supplemented by reference TRBV30 and TRBJ1-1, the full variable domain reads SQTIHQWPATLVQPVGSPLSLECTVEGTSNPNLYWYRQAAGRGLQLLFYSVGIGQISSEVPQNLSASRPQDRQFILSSKKLLLSDSGFYLCAWSVHGNTEAFFGQGTRLTVV.

This clonotype has a count of ten or more. This chain connects TRBV15 to TRBJ1-5, with D uncertain. Germline values: CDR1 LNHNV, CDR2 YYDKDF (reference sequence). There are 12 residues in the CDR3. Trimming cost V 0 bases and J 9 bases, with 6 bases left between them. CDR3 sequence: CATSRDQVPQHF. For the CDR3, the DNA is TGTGCCACCAGCAGAGATCAAGTGCCCCAGCATTTT.

This clonotype was recorded many times. This chain joins TRBV7-9 and TRBJ2-1; D gene ambiguous. CDR3 size: 11 residues. Trimming took off 5 bases at V and 2 bases at J, with 1 base between the two ends. Germline CDR1 is SEHNR and CDR2 is FQNEAQ (reference sequence). CDR3 protein: CASSTYNEQFF. The CDR3 DNA follows: TGTGCCAGCAGCACCTACAATGAGCAGTTCTTC.